There are a few counts of the clone carrying this T cell receptor beta chain. Its cognate antigen is unknown. Trimming at V came to 3 bases and at J to 1 base, leaving 10 bases not matched to a gene. This CDR3 has 17 amino acids. The sample is drawn from a study of early T cells in non-severe SARS-CoV-2 infection. Study-wide background: Unsorted whole-blood RNA was sequenced in bulk, leaving chains unpaired. The study, taken as a whole, reports: Clonotype matching in VDJdb favored anti-spike CD8 responses and did not capture private and CD4 specificities.

cDNA molecules, individually, were tagged with unique molecular identifiers. MiXCR, run by TCRdb on the 5' RACE reads, gives a single entry per CDR3 protein. This sample yields around 58,000 distinct CDR3 sequences, of which around 8.3% are seen a single time; 8% to 11% belongs to the top ten. Sample: whole blood, taken at baseline. This receptor was obtained from an adult who was a healthcare worker with PCR-confirmed SARS-CoV-2 infection or an uninfected control (not recorded which). This chain connects TRBV12-3 or TRBV12-4 to TRBJ1-1; 8 nucleotides agree with TRBD1. The CDR3 sequence: CASSFRAGGWENTEAFF. The CDR3 nucleotides read TGTGCCAGCAGTTTTCGGGCAGGGGGCTGGGAGAACACTGAAGCTTTCTTT.